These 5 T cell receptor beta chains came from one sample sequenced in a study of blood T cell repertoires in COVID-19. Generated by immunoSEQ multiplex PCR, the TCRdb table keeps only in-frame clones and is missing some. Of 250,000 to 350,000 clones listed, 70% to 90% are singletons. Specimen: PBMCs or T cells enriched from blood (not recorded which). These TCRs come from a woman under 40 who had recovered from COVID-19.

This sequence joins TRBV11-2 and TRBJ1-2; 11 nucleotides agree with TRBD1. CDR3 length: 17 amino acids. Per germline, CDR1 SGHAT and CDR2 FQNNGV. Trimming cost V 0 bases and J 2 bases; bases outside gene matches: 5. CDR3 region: CASSLEWDRGWNYGYTF. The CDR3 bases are TGTGCCAGCAGCTTAGAGTGGGACAGGGGGTGGAACTATGGCTACACCTTC.

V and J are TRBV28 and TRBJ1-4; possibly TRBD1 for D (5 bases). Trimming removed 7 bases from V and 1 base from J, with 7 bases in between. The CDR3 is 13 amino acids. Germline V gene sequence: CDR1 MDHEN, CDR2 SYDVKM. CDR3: CASTQGTNEKLFF. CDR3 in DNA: TGTGCCAGCACGCAGGGAACTAATGAAAAACTGTTTTTT.

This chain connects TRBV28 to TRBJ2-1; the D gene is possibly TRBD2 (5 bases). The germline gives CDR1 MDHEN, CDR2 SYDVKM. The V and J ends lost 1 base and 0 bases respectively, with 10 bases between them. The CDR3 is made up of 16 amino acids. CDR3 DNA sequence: TGTGCCAGCAGTTTATATAAGGGAGCCTCCTACAATGAGCAGTTCTTC. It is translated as CASSLYKGASYNEQFF.

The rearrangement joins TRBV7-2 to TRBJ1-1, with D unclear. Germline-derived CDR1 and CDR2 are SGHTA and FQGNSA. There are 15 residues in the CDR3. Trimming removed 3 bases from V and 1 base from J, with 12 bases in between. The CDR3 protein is CASSFGGLGNTEAFF. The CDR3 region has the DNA TGTGCCAGCAGCTTCGGTGGACTGGGGAACACTGAAGCTTTCTTT.

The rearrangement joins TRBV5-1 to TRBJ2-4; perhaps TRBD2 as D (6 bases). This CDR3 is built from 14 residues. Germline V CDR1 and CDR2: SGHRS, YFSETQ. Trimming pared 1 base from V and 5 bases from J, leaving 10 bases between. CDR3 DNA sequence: TGCGCCAGCAGCTTGAGGGGACTCGAAAACATTCAGTACTTC. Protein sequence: CASSLRGLENIQYF.